These 2 T cell receptor beta chains were all obtained from the same sample, sequenced in a study of CD8 T cells in Susac syndrome. RNA in amounts of roughly 0.5 to 1 ug was reverse transcribed with random hexamers. Using its own MiXCR run on the immunoSEQ multiplex PCR reads, TCRdb lists one record per CDR3 protein. The sample carries about 130,000 distinct CDR3 sequences, around 94% recorded once. The sample consisted of CD4+ T cells from PBMCs. The receptor set was obtained from a human donor with multiple sclerosis.

This clonotype was seen a single time. The rearrangement joins TRBV19 to TRBJ1-2; D may be TRBD1 (6 bases). The length of the CDR3 is 13 residues. Trimming took 6 bases from V and 4 from J, leaving 12 bases between them. Looked up from germline, CDR1 is LNHDA and CDR2 is SQIVND (reference sequence). The CDR3 here is CASRSQQGYGYTF. The DNA for the CDR3 is TGTGCCAGTAGGAGTCAACAGGGCTATGGCTACACCTTC.

V is TRBV12-3 or TRBV12-4 and J is TRBJ1-1; D gene uncertain. The CDR3 has 13 residues. V was pared by 4 bases and J by 2 bases, with 8 bases between. The CDR3 loop is CASSWSPNTEAFF. Written as DNA, the CDR3 is TGTGCCAGCAGTTGGTCCCCCAACACTGAAGCTTTCTTT.